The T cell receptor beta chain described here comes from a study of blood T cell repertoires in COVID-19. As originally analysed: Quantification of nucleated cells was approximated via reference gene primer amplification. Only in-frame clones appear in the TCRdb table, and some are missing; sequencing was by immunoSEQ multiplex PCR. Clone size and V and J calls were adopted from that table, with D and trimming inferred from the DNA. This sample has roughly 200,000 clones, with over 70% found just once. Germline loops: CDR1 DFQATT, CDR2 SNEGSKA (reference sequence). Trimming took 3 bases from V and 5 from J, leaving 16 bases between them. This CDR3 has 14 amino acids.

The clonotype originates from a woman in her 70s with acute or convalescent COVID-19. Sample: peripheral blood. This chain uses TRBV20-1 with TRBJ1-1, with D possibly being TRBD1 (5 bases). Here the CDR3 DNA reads TGCAGTGCTAGTCCCCTTGACAGTGGGACTGAAGCTTTCTTT. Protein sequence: CSASPLDSGTEAFF.